These T cell receptor beta chains were read from a single sample in a study of blood T cells in healthy people across ages. TCRdb re-called the 5' RACE reads through MiXCR, storing one row per CDR3 protein. The table records around 870,000 distinct CDR3 sequences, 25% to 35% of them present only once. Sequenced sample: blood. The origin of the receptors is a woman over 75 in good health. The CDR3 runs from the conserved cysteine through the conserved F or W. D genes are given only for firm matches. Not all rows give a size; the values are once, few, many and, for expanded clones, a class.

>TRBV5-1|.|.|TRBJ2-7
TGCGCCAGCAGCTTGGAGGGCAGGGGCAGCTACGAGCAGTACTTC
CASSLEGRGSYEQYF
>TRBV18|TRBD2|.|TRBJ2-1
TGTGCCAGCTCACCACTCGGGGGGTCGACCTACAATGAGCAGTTCTTC
CASSPLGGSTYNEQFF
>TRBV5-1|.|.|TRBJ2-7
TGCGCCAGCAGCTTGGGTGGCAGCCCCCAGGAGCAGTACTTC
CASSLGGSPQEQYF
>TRBV7-2|TRBD1|many|TRBJ1-5
TGTGCCAGCAGCTCAAAGACAGGGGGCTATCAGCCCCAGCATTTT
CASSSKTGGYQPQHF
>TRBV6-1|TRBD2|many|TRBJ2-2
TGTGCCAGCAGTGCCGCTAGCGGGGGGGCCCGTAACACCGGGGAGCTGTTTTTT
CASSAASGGARNTGELFF
>TRBV7-2|.|.|TRBJ2-3
TGTGCCAGCAGCTTAGTGGGGACGCAAGATACGCAGTATTTT
CASSLVGTQDTQYF
>TRBV7-2|.|many|TRBJ2-5
TGTGCCAGCAGCTTAAGCGTCCTTAAAGAGACCCAGTACTTC
CASSLSVLKETQYF
>TRBV12-3/TRBV12-4|TRBD2|.|TRBJ2-3
TGTGCCAGCAGTTTAGCTACCCTAGCGGGGGGAGTGACAGATACGCAGTATTTT
CASSLATLAGGVTDTQYF
>TRBV5-1|.|many|TRBJ2-7
TGCGCCAGCAGCTTGGTCGCAGGGAAGAACGAGCAGTACTTC
CASSLVAGKNEQYF
>TRBV5-5|.|few|TRBJ1-5
TGTGCCAGCAGCGCAGGGTGGTTTAGCAATCAGCCCCAGCATTTT
CASSAGWFSNQPQHF
>TRBV6-5|TRBD1|.|TRBJ2-3
TGTGCCAGTGGACAGGGGATCGCGGCGCAGTATTTT
CASGQGIAAQYF
>TRBV12-3/TRBV12-4|.|many|TRBJ1-6
TGTGCCAGCAGTTTCGGGGGTAATTCACCCCTCCACTTT
CASSFGGNSPLHF
>TRBV12-3/TRBV12-4|TRBD1|once|TRBJ2-3
TGTGCCAGCGGGACAGGGATCGCAGATGCGCAGTATTTT
CASGTGIADAQYF
>TRBV7-2|TRBD1|many|TRBJ2-5
TGTGCCAGCAGCGATACCCGAGACAGGGGAGAGACCCAGTACTTC
CASSDTRDRGETQYF
>TRBV7-2|TRBD1|many|TRBJ1-5
TGTGCCAGCAGCCAAGGACAGGGGTATGGCAATCAGCCCCAGCATTTT
CASSQGQGYGNQPQHF
>TRBV12-3/TRBV12-4|.|.|TRBJ2-3
TGTGCCAGCGGTTGCACAGATACGCAATATTTT
CASGCTDTQYF
>TRBV5-3|.|.|TRBJ2-7
TGTGCCAGAACGACACCGGGACCCTTGAAGGGGGAGCAGTACTTC
CARTTPGPLKGEQYF
>TRBV30|TRBD1|few|TRBJ2-6
TGTGCCTGGAATACAGGGGCCACCCTCTCTGGGGCCAACGTCCTGACTTTC
CAWNTGATLSGANVLTF
>TRBV5-8|TRBD2|.|TRBJ2-3
TGTGCCAGCAGCTTGGGTTGGGGCGCGGGGGGTCGCACAGATACGCAGTATTTT
CASSLGWGAGGRTDTQYF
>TRBV12-3/TRBV12-4|.|few|TRBJ2-3
TGTGCCAGCAGTCCGGTGGGGAGAACAGATACGCAGTATTTT
CASSPVGRTDTQYF
>TRBV5-6|.|many|TRBJ1-4
TGTGCCAGCAGTCTAACCTCCCGGGGGCTTTATAATGAAAAACTGTTTTTT
CASSLTSRGLYNEKLFF
>TRBV9|TRBD2|few|TRBJ2-5
TGTGCCAGCAGCGTAGGGATTAGCGGGGGGATAGCGGCGGCCCAGTACTTC
CASSVGISGGIAAAQYF
>TRBV7-9|.|many|TRBJ1-1
TGTGCCAGCAGCCCAGGGGACTTGAACACTGAAGCTTTCTTT
CASSPGDLNTEAFF
>TRBV29-1|.|few|TRBJ2-3
TGCAGCGTTGAGACCCCGGGGAGTACAGATACGCAGTATTTT
CSVETPGSTDTQYF
>TRBV4-3|TRBD2|many|TRBJ2-5
TGCGCCAGCAGCCAAGATTACCCCCTAGCGGTGGCACAAGAGACCCAGTACTTC
CASSQDYPLAVAQETQYF
>TRBV14|TRBD1|many|TRBJ2-5
TGTGCCAGCAGCCCGCCGGGACAGGACTCCACCCAGTACTTC
CASSPPGQDSTQYF
>TRBV6-2/TRBV6-3|TRBD2|.|TRBJ2-3
TGTGCCAGCAGTTCGTGGGAGGGCCAAACCGCAGATACGCAGTATTTT
CASSSWEGQTADTQYF
>TRBV2|TRBD2|.|TRBJ2-5
TGTGCCAGCAGTGAGGGGAGCGGGACTAGCGGGGGAGCCTACAATGAGCGGTACTTC
CASSEGSGTSGGAYNERYF
>TRBV9|.|.|TRBJ2-4
TGTGCCAGTACCGTAGGGGGGGGTCCCAAAAACATTCAGTACTTC
CASTVGGGPKNIQYF
>TRBV12-3/TRBV12-4|TRBD1|few|TRBJ1-5
TGTGCCAGCAGTTTAGCACAGGGGGCCGGTCAGCCCCAGCATTTT
CASSLAQGAGQPQHF
>TRBV15|.|many|TRBJ2-5
TGTGCCACCAGACCGACAGGGAGGGGAGAGACCCAGTACTTC
CATRPTGRGETQYF
>TRBV12-3/TRBV12-4|.|many|TRBJ1-5
TGTGCCAGCAGTTTTTCGGGCCCTAGCCAGCCCCAGCATTTT
CASSFSGPSQPQHF
>TRBV5-5|TRBD2|few|TRBJ2-2
TGTGCCAGCAGCTTGGGGACCGGGGGGACCGGGGAGCTGTTTTTT
CASSLGTGGTGELFF
>TRBV6-5|.|many|TRBJ1-5
TGTGCCAGCGGTCAGGGCAATCAGCCCCAGCATTTT
CASGQGNQPQHF
>TRBV20-1|.|.|TRBJ1-5
TGCAGTGCTACCAGGGGATATCGTAGTCAGCCCCAGCATTTT
CSATRGYRSQPQHF
>TRBV5-1|.|many|TRBJ2-4
TGCGCCAGCAGGGCACTAGCAACCCAAGAGAACATTCAGTACTTC
CASRALATQENIQYF
>TRBV6-2/TRBV6-3|TRBD1|few|TRBJ1-1
TGTGCCAGCCTACCCCAGGGGGCCGGTATCGTTGAAGCTTTCTTT
CASLPQGAGIVEAFF
>TRBV30|.|.|TRBJ1-2
TGTGCCTGGAGGGGAGGACAAACAGCTTGGGCCTATGGCTACACCTTC
CAWRGGQTAWAYGYTF
>TRBV12-3/TRBV12-4|TRBD2|.|TRBJ2-7
TGTGCCAGCAGTCTGACTAGCGGGGGTGGTGGTGAGCAGTACTTC
CASSLTSGGGGEQYF
>TRBV3-1|TRBD1|many|TRBJ2-1
TGTGCCAGCAGCCCACCACGAGAGACAGGGGTCCATGAGCAGTTCTTC
CASSPPRETGVHEQFF
>TRBV28|.|.|TRBJ1-2
TGTGCCAGCAGTTTATATCGGGTAGCTAACTATGGCTACACCTTC
CASSLYRVANYGYTF
>TRBV28|.|few|TRBJ1-2
TGTGCCAGCCAGGTGGGGCGCTATGGCTACACCTTC
CASQVGRYGYTF
>TRBV7-9|.|.|TRBJ2-5
TGTGCCAGCTCCCCCGGGACAAGGGGCGAAGAGACCCAGTACTTC
CASSPGTRGEETQYF
>TRBV11-2|TRBD1|many|TRBJ1-2
TGTGCCAGCAGCTCTTGGACAGGGGGCTTCGGAGGCTACACCTTC
CASSSWTGGFGGYTF
>TRBV4-1|.|few|TRBJ2-5
TGCGCCAGCAGCCAAGATGGACTGGGGGGTCTGGAAGAGACCCAGTACTTC
CASSQDGLGGLEETQYF